Listed below are T cell receptor beta chains from one sample, sequenced in a study of T cells after yellow fever vaccination. TCRdb re-called the 5' RACE reads with MiXCR, one entry per CDR3 protein. The repertoire holds 610,000 or so distinct CDR3 sequences, with 9% to 15% as singletons. Sequencing used PBMCs, obtained on the day of the yellow fever booster vaccination. The receptors here all came from a man aged 30-40 years who received the YFV17D yellow fever vaccine. The CDR3 runs from the conserved cysteine through the conserved F or W. The D gene is left open where the match is weak. Clone size appears in some rows only: once, few, many, or a class for an expanded clone.

>TRBJ1-4|12|-|few|TRBV3-1
CASSQVDEKLFF
TGTGCCAGCAGCCAGGTCGATGAAAAACTGTTTTTT
>TRBJ1-5|15|-|few|TRBV28
CASSFLVVGNQPQHF
TGTGCCAGCAGTTTCCTGGTAGTGGGCAATCAGCCCCAGCATTTT
>TRBJ2-7|18|TRBD2|few|TRBV7-8
CASSLVATAGTSVYEQYF
TGTGCCAGCAGCCTAGTCGCGACAGCCGGGACTAGCGTCTACGAGCAGTACTTC
>TRBJ2-5|16|TRBD1|-|TRBV28
CASTPTVGTGEVTQYF
TGTGCCAGCACCCCCACCGTGGGGACAGGCGAAGTGACCCAGTACTTC
>TRBJ2-7|15|TRBD1|-|TRBV7-2
CASSPTSMTGREQYF
TGTGCCAGCAGCCCAACTTCGATGACAGGGCGCGAGCAGTACTTC
>TRBJ2-5|15|-|few|TRBV2
CASTFLTSAGETQYF
TGTGCCAGCACCTTCTTGACCTCCGCGGGTGAGACCCAGTACTTC
>TRBJ2-7|15|TRBD2|few|TRBV6-2/TRBV6-3
CASGFSSGRANEQYF
TGTGCCAGCGGTTTTTCTAGCGGGAGGGCCAACGAGCAGTACTTC
>TRBJ2-1|15|-|-|TRBV11-2
CASSLDPYSYNEQFF
TGTGCCAGCAGCTTAGATCCCTATTCCTACAATGAGCAGTTCTTC
>TRBJ2-3|14|-|few|TRBV12-3/TRBV12-4
CASSLNLGTDTQYF
TGTGCCAGCAGTTTAAATTTGGGCACAGATACGCAGTATTTT
>TRBJ2-3|15|-|-|TRBV4-3
CASSPLGGAPDTQYF
TGCGCCAGCAGCCCACTAGGTGGGGCCCCAGATACGCAGTATTTT